The present entry profiles one T cell receptor beta chain with its context. The source of the sample is a study of T cell responses to AZD1222 COVID-19 vaccine. This CDR3 has 15 amino acids. Per germline, CDR1 MNHEY and CDR2 SVGAGI. J lost 1 base, V lost 4 bases, and 5 bases had no gene match. Produced via immunoSEQ multiplex PCR; TCRdb's table is partial and in-frame only. Of about 200,000 clones in the sample, roughly 94% are singletons; the top ten hold 1.7%. This receptor was taken from an adult who received the MenACWY meningococcal vaccine as a control. This chain links TRBV6-5 with TRBJ2-3, with 7 bases matching TRBD1. The sequencing here drew on peripheral blood, taken 28 days after the second dose of the MenACWY control vaccine. CDR3 sequence reads: CASSSLGQGTDTQYF. For the CDR3, the DNA is TGTGCCAGCAGTTCCCTCGGACAGGGCACAGATACGCAGTATTTT.